The 2 T cell receptor beta chains below all came from one sample that was sequenced in a study of blood T cells in healthy people across ages. Combining a sample-barcoded 5' primer with a J-beta primer mix, a second PCR ran for roughly 7 to 12 cycles. Each CDR3 protein gets one entry after TCRdb re-called the 5' RACE reads with MiXCR. The sample shows 980,000 or so distinct CDR3 sequences, roughly 48% of them seen only once. The sequencing sample was made of blood. The receptors were gathered from a young man in good health.

The V gene is TRBV27, the J gene TRBJ1-2; the match to TRBD1 covers 11 bases. Per the germline V gene, CDR1 is MNHEY and CDR2 is SMNVEV (reference sequence). Trimming cost V 7 bases and J 6 bases; bases outside gene matches: 4. CDR3 length: 13 residues. The CDR3 DNA is TGTGCCAGCAATGGACAGGGGGCAGATGGCTACACCTTC. Translating gives CASNGQGADGYTF.

DNA for the CDR3: TGTGCCAGCAGACAGAGGGGTCGGAACTATGGCTACACCTTC. This codes for CASRQRGRNYGYTF. The chain links TRBV27 to TRBJ1-2; tentative D call: TRBD1 (5 bases). The germline V and J ends were trimmed by 6 bases and 2 bases, with 13 bases remaining between them. This CDR3 has 14 residues. Germline V gene sequence: CDR1 MNHEY, CDR2 SMNVEV (reference sequence).